This T cell receptor beta chain was sequenced in a study of cytomegalovirus exposure and HLA in healthy donors. About this clone: Its antigen is not identified.

Germline CDR1 and CDR2: MGHRA and YSYEKL. V dropped 0 bases and J dropped 1; count of bases not matched to a gene: 9. The CDR3 is made up of 17 amino acids. General study points: Prediction of most subjects' HLA-A and HLA-B alleles by TCR beta sequences was reportedly accurate. Later analysis found that TCR beta chains associated with HLA were more clonally expanded than other, equally common chains.

The PCR had 60 Vbeta and 13 Jbeta primers. In the source study's methods: Later reanalysis found approximately 76 million unique TCR beta chains, 9 million to 12 million of them shared. Repertoires were generated with immunoSEQ multiplex PCR, while TCRdb's copy carries only in-frame clones and drops some. The V and J calls and clone size come from that table; D and trimming were worked out from the DNA. The data contain 150,000 or so clones, roughly four fifths of them singletons. The chain carries TRBV4-1 and TRBJ2-7; TRBD1 agrees at 7 bases. Sample: PBMCs. The source is a male donor in good health and CMV-seropositive. The CDR3 sequence is CASSQDWRGGYSYEQYF. The CDR3 region has the DNA TGCGCCAGCAGCCAAGATTGGAGAGGGGGCTATTCCTACGAGCAGTACTTC.